Following are 14 T cell receptor beta chains from one sample sequenced in a study of OX40 agonist ivuxolimab in advanced cancers. Receptor libraries were prepared by the immunoSEQ multiplex PCR assay. Entries here come from immuneACCESS through TCRdb and include only in-frame sequences with V and J called. Some clones fail to appear in such tables; in the studies checked, an unresolved V gene covers under half of the shortfall, and the cause of the remainder is unknown. The sample profile shows 20,000 to 25,000 clones; more than 80% of them were found once. The ten largest clones take up about 34% of the sample. Sequencing used CD4+ or CD8+ T cells sorted from blood, obtained in a trial of the OX40 agonist ivuxolimab. These receptors all stem from an adult with an advanced solid tumor such as melanoma, head and neck, liver or kidney cancer.

The chain is built from TRBV27 and TRBJ2-7; D might be TRBD1 (6 bases). Germline lookup yields CDR1 MNHEY and CDR2 SMNVEV (reference sequence). V was shortened by 3 bases and J by 2 bases, with 11 bases between the two germline ends. This CDR3 contains 14 residues. CDR3 region: CASSLGATAYEQYF. CDR3 DNA sequence: TGTGCCAGCAGTTTGGGGGCTACGGCCTACGAGCAGTACTTC.

This clone was recorded a few times. The CDR3 loop is CASSLYRHYEQYF. As DNA, the CDR3 is TGTGCCAGCAGCTTATACAGGCACTACGAGCAGTACTTC. The chain combines TRBV7-8 with TRBJ2-7; maybe TRBD1 (5 bases). V lost 2 bases to trimming and J lost 3 bases, with 8 bases between them. The CDR3 covers 13 residues. In germline, CDR1 is SGHVS, CDR2 FQNEAQ.

This sequence joins TRBV30 and TRBJ2-6; no clear D gene. CDR1 is GTSNPN, CDR2 SVGIG, per germline (reference sequence). The ends were cut back, 1 base at V and 4 bases at J, with 8 bases in the middle. This CDR3 has 14 amino acids. The CDR3 here is CAWSEGYGANVLTF. Here the CDR3 DNA reads TGTGCCTGGAGTGAAGGGTACGGGGCCAACGTCCTGACTTTC.

V gene TRBV5-4 combines with J gene TRBJ1-4; no definite D call. Germline V gene data show CDR1 as SGHNT and CDR2 as YYREEE (reference sequence). This CDR3 has 13 amino acids. V shed 0 bases and J shed 8 bases, with 8 bases lying between them. The CDR3 region is CASSLARGEKLFF. In nucleotides, the CDR3 is TGTGCCAGCAGCTTGGCTCGAGGGGAAAAACTGTTTTTT.

The chain recombines TRBV7-3 with TRBJ2-7; D is unresolved. CDR3 length: 15 amino acids. V lost 2 bases and J lost 0, with 11 bases in between. The germline gives CDR1 SGHTA, CDR2 FQGTGA. CDR3 sequence (DNA): TGTGCCAGCAGCTTAGGGTCCTCCAGCTCCTACGAGCAGTACTTC. Amino acid sequence: CASSLGSSSSYEQYF. Variable domain in full (rest from reference TRBV7-3 and TRBJ2-7): GAGVSQTPSNKVTEKGKYVELRCDPISGHTALYWYRQSLGQGPEFLIYFQGTGAADDSGLPNDRFFAVRPEGSVSTLKIQRTERGDSAVYLCASSLGSSSSYEQYFGPGTRLTVT.

This chain uses TRBV9 with TRBJ2-1; D gene ambiguous. V was shortened by 0 bases and J by 12 bases, with 10 bases between the two germline ends. The germline V gene has CDR1 SGDLS and CDR2 YYNGEE. This CDR3 has 12 residues. For the CDR3, the DNA is TGTGCCAGCAGCGTAGATGCCTCGGGGCAGTTCTTC. Translating gives CASSVDASGQFF.

This chain uses TRBV30 with TRBJ2-1; TRBD2 is a possible D gene (6 bases). The CDR3 is 14 residues long. The V gene's germline CDR1 is GTSNPN and CDR2 SVGIG (reference sequence). Trimming shortened V by 4 bases and J by 4 bases, and 14 bases separated the two germline ends. This CDR3 reads CAWNGLGTYNEQFF. CDR3 nucleotide sequence: TGTGCCTGGAATGGACTGGGGACTTACAATGAGCAGTTCTTC.

The V and J genes are TRBV27 and TRBJ2-7, with 8 bases aligning to TRBD1. V dropped 1 base and J dropped 0; count of bases not matched to a gene: 14. There are 19 residues in the CDR3. The V gene's germline CDR1 is MNHEY and CDR2 SMNVEV (reference sequence). CDR3 protein: CASSLFQGAGSGYSYEQYF. In DNA form, the CDR3 reads TGTGCCAGCAGTTTATTCCAGGGGGCTGGAAGCGGTTACTCCTACGAGCAGTACTTC.

The V gene is TRBV15, the J gene TRBJ1-1; 7 bases are a match to TRBD1. After removal of 3 bases from V and 2 bases from J, the junction contained 6 bases not matched to a gene. This CDR3 has 15 amino acids. Germline V CDR1 and CDR2: LNHNV, YYDKDF (reference sequence). This CDR3 reads CATSSRDSINTEAFF. CDR3 nucleotide sequence: TGTGCCACCAGCAGCCGGGACAGCATTAACACTGAAGCTTTCTTT.

V gene TRBV7-8 combines with J gene TRBJ2-5, with D unresolved. CDR1 is SGHVS, CDR2 FQNEAQ, per germline. This CDR3 contains 12 residues. V was clipped by 1 base and J by 5 bases, with 5 bases between them. CDR3 sequence reads: CASSLGSETQYF. The CDR3 coding sequence is TGTGCCAGCAGCTTAGGGTCGGAGACCCAGTACTTC.

This chain uses TRBV27 with TRBJ2-7; the D gene is possibly TRBD1 (6 bases). The germline V gene encodes CDR1 MNHEY and CDR2 SMNVEV (reference sequence). The CDR3 length is 11 residues. The CDR3 DNA is TGTGCAACCGGGACACCAGGCGAGCAGTACTTC. This sequence encodes CATGTPGEQYF.

In regard to this clone: Other DNA variants within this sample encode the same CDR3. The J gene is TRBJ1-1, the V gene TRBV7-8, with D uncertain. The V end was cut by 7 bases, the J end by 1 base, with 13 bases between. From germline, CDR1 is SGHVS and CDR2 FQNEAQ. The CDR3 runs 14 residues. This CDR3 reads CASTPPLANTEAFF. CDR3 sequence (DNA): TGTGCCAGCACTCCCCCGCTCGCGAACACTGAAGCTTTCTTT.

The chain recombines TRBV28 with TRBJ2-2; D is possibly TRBD1 (6 bases). The germline V gene has CDR1 MDHEN and CDR2 SYDVKM. This CDR3 is built from 16 residues. Trimming left V 8 bases short and J 0 bases short, with 16 bases between. Here the CDR3 reads CASGSRDITNTGELFF. In nucleotides, the CDR3 is TGTGCCAGCGGATCACGGGACATCACGAACACCGGGGAGCTGTTTTTT.

The chain employs TRBV13 and TRBJ1-1; D is undetermined. From germline, CDR1 is PRHDT and CDR2 FYEKMQ (reference sequence). This CDR3 is 12 amino acids long. Trimming removed 3 bases at V and 0 bases at J, with 2 bases between. The CDR3 DNA is TGTGCCAGCAGCTTCTTGAACACTGAAGCTTTCTTT. It is translated as CASSFLNTEAFF.